The 16 T cell receptor beta chains in this list originate from one sample, sequenced in a study of shared clonotypes between healthy human individuals. Clones were sequenced by immunoSEQ multiplex PCR, and TCRdb holds only the in-frame ones, with some missing. Of some 2 million clones in the sample, about 95% were seen once. Naivety among CD8 cells was defined by CD45RO negativity and positive CCR7 selection, thereby excluding terminally differentiated effector memory CD45RA+ cells. The sequenced material came from naive CD8+ T cells sorted from blood. The receptors were sampled from a man younger than 35 in good health.

The J gene is TRBJ2-3, the V gene TRBV13; 13 bases are shared with TRBD2. The CDR3 sequence is 16 residues long. Germline CDR1 and CDR2: PRHDT and FYEKMQ (reference sequence). With 5 bases clipped from V and 3 bases from J, the junction kept 5 bases outside the gene matches. CDR3 in amino acids: CASSGGTSGATDTQYF. For the CDR3, the DNA is TGTGCCAGCAGCGGCGGGACTAGCGGGGCAACAGATACGCAGTATTTT.

In the case of this clone: Other DNA variants within this sample encode the same CDR3. The V call is TRBV30, the J call TRBJ1-6; perhaps TRBD1 as D (6 bases). Between the trimmed V and J ends, which lost 1 base and 9 bases, there was a span of 13 bases. The CDR3 has 14 amino acids. Germline V gene lookup returns CDR1 GTSNPN and CDR2 SVGIG (reference sequence). The CDR3: CAWSDGQGSSPLHF. CDR3 nucleotide sequence: TGTGCCTGGAGTGACGGGCAGGGGAGTTCACCCCTCCACTTT.

This chain uses TRBV7-2 with TRBJ2-7, with a possible D match to TRBD2 (6 bases). Trimming cost V 3 bases and J 3 bases, with 12 bases left between them. The CDR3 is 14 amino acids. CDR1 is SGHTA and CDR2 is FQGNSA in the germline V gene. CDR3 amino acids: CASSFSQGGYEQYF. Here the CDR3 DNA reads TGTGCCAGCAGCTTTTCCCAGGGAGGCTACGAGCAGTACTTC.

The V call is TRBV7-6, the J call TRBJ2-1; D is perhaps TRBD2 (6 bases). The germline V gene encodes CDR1 SGHVS and CDR2 FNYEAQ. Deletions cut 6 bases from V and 7 bases from J, with 19 bases between. The CDR3 totals 15 residues. CDR3 residues: CASSPSRLAANEQFF. The CDR3 bases are TGTGCCAGCAGTCCTTCCCGCTTAGCGGCGAATGAGCAGTTCTTC.

The chain uses TRBV6-5 and TRBJ2-5; D gene ambiguous. The J call may be faulty, since TRBJ2-7 better matches the DNA end. Germline V CDR1 and CDR2: MNHEY, SVGAGI. This CDR3 is 11 amino acids long. This chain's CDR3 is CASWSVGEQYF. CDR3 in DNA: TGTGCCAGCTGGTCAGTGGGCGAGCAGTACTTC.

The rearrangement joins TRBV14 to TRBJ1-1; D gene ambiguous. In germline, CDR1 is SGHDN, CDR2 FVKESK. The V end was cut by 4 bases, the J end by 0 bases, with 15 bases between. This CDR3 region has 16 residues. CDR3: CASSPFHLGMNTEAFF. The CDR3 DNA reads TGTGCCAGCAGCCCCTTCCACCTGGGAATGAACACTGAAGCTTTCTTT.

The chain uses TRBV7-8 and TRBJ2-7, with no clear D. Per the germline V gene, CDR1 is SGHVS and CDR2 is FQNEAQ. This CDR3 is 16 amino acids long. Trimming took 3 bases from V and 5 from J, leaving 20 bases between them. The CDR3 DNA follows: TGTGCCAGCAGCTTGATGATAGGCCCGGGTCCCGACGAGCAGTACTTC. It encodes CASSLMIGPGPDEQYF.

This CDR3 is CASRGGRGTYEQYF. CDR3 sequence (DNA): TGTGCCAGCAGGGGTGGGAGGGGGACCTACGAGCAGTACTTC. This sequence joins TRBV6-1 and TRBJ2-7; tentatively, D is TRBD2 (7 bases). The V gene lost 6 bases and the J gene lost 2 bases, with 14 bases spanning the gap. The CDR3 length is 14 residues. Germline CDR1 MNHNS, CDR2 SASEGT.

The J gene is TRBJ1-3, the V gene TRBV27; D is undetermined. In germline, CDR1 is MNHEY, CDR2 SMNVEV (reference sequence). CDR3 length: 14 residues. The V gene lost 4 bases and the J gene lost 0 bases, with 7 bases spanning the gap. The CDR3: CASSSFGSGNTIYF. The CDR3 DNA reads TGTGCCAGCAGTTCGTTCGGCTCTGGAAACACCATATATTTT.

The V call is TRBV28, the J call TRBJ2-5, with 11 bases that match TRBD1. CDR3 size: 14 residues. J was trimmed by 5 bases and V by 7 bases; bases with no gene match: 6. CDR1 MDHEN and CDR2 SYDVKM come from the germline V gene. In DNA form, the CDR3 reads TGTGCCAGCAAAAGGACAGGGGGCTATGAGACCCAGTACTTC. This sequence encodes CASKRTGGYETQYF. The full variable domain, rest sourced from reference TRBV28 and TRBJ2-5, is DVKVTQSSRYLVKRTGEKVFLECVQDMDHENMFWYRQDPGLGLRLIYFSYDVKMKEKGDIPEGYSVSREKKERFSLILESASTNQTSMYLCASKRTGGYETQYFGPGTRLLVL.

The chain recombines TRBV5-6 with TRBJ1-5; no clear D. The CDR3 is made up of 14 amino acids. V was clipped by 2 bases and J by 0 bases, with 6 bases between them. Per germline, CDR1 SGHDT and CDR2 YYEEEE. CDR3 in DNA: TGTGCCAGCAGCTTCGCCGGTAGCAATCAGCCCCAGCATTTT. It encodes CASSFAGSNQPQHF.

As to this clone: Other DNA sequences of this sample code for an identical CDR3. Here the CDR3 DNA reads TGTGCCAGCAGTAAAGCAGGGGCCTACGAGCAGTACTTC. This gives the protein CASSKAGAYEQYF. The chain employs TRBV27 and TRBJ2-7, with D possibly matching TRBD1 (6 bases). The germline V gene encodes CDR1 MNHEY and CDR2 SMNVEV (reference sequence). V was pared by 5 bases and J by 2 bases, with 10 bases between. This CDR3 spans 13 amino acids.

The J gene is TRBJ2-1, the V gene TRBV30; no clear D gene. Between the trimmed V and J ends, which lost 0 bases and 4 bases, there was a span of 7 bases. CDR1 and CDR2 from the germline V gene are GTSNPN and SVGIG (reference sequence). The CDR3 totals 13 residues. The CDR3 is CAWSVAAYNEQFF. CDR3 DNA sequence: TGTGCCTGGAGTGTAGCAGCGTACAATGAGCAGTTCTTC.

This sequence joins TRBV30 and TRBJ1-3, with no clear D. This CDR3 is built from 15 residues. V was shortened by 2 bases and J by 0 bases, with 11 bases between the two germline ends. CDR1 and CDR2 from the germline V gene are GTSNPN and SVGIG (reference sequence). In nucleotides, the CDR3 is TGTGCCTGGAGTTTGATGGGTCACTCTGGAAACACCATATATTTT. Its translation: CAWSLMGHSGNTIYF.

The V and J genes are TRBV10-3 and TRBJ2-2; a weak D match, TRBD2 (7 bases). The CDR3 has 19 amino acids. The germline V and J ends were trimmed by 4 bases and 9 bases, with 30 bases remaining between them. Germline assignment: CDR1 ENHRY and CDR2 SYGVKD. The CDR3 reads CAISAPRGGEGRGTWELFF. The CDR3 DNA follows: TGTGCCATCAGTGCCCCCAGGGGCGGGGAGGGCCGAGGGACCTGGGAGCTGTTTTTT.

The V and J genes are TRBV15 and TRBJ2-5; D is unclear. The CDR3 spans 13 residues. V lost 7 bases and J 2 bases, leaving 11 bases between the germline ends. Germline CDR1 is LNHNV and CDR2 is YYDKDF (reference sequence). The CDR3 sequence is CATKWTAQETQYF. In nucleotides, the CDR3 is TGTGCCACCAAATGGACGGCGCAAGAGACCCAGTACTTC.